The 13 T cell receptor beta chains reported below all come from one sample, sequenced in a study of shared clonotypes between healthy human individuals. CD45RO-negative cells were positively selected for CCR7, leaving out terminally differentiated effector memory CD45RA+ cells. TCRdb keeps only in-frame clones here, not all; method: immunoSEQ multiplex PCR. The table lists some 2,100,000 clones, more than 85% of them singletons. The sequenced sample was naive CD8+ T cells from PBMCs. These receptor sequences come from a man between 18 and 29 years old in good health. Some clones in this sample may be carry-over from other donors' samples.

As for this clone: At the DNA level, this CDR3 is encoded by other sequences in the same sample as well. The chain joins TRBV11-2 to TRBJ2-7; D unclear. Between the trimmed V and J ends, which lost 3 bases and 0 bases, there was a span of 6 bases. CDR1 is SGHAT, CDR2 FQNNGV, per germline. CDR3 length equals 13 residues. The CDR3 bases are TGTGCCAGCAGCTTCAGCCCCTCCTACGAGCAGTACTTC. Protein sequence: CASSFSPSYEQYF.

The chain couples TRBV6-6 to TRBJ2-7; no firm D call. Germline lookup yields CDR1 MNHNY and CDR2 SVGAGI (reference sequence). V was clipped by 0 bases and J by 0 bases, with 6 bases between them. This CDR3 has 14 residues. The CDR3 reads CASSYSLSSYEQYF. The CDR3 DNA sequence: TGTGCCAGCAGTTACTCCCTGTCCTCCTACGAGCAGTACTTC.

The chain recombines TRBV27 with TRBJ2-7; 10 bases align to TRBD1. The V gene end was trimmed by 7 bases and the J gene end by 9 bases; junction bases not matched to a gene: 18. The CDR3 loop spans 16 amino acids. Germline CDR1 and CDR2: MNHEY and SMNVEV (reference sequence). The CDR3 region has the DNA TGTGCCAGCACCAGAGTGACAGGGGGCATATCGAGTAGGCAGTACTTC. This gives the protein CASTRVTGGISSRQYF.

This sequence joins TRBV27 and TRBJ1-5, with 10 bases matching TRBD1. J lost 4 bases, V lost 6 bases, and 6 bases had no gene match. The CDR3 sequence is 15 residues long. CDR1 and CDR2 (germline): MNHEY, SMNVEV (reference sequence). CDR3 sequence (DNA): TGTGCCAGCAGACGGGACAGGGGTCGGAATCAGCCCCAGCATTTT. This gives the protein CASRRDRGRNQPQHF.

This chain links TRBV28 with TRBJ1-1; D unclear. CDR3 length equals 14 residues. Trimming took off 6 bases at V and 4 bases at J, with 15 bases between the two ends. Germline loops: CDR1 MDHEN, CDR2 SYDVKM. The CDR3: CASRRDKRGTEAFF. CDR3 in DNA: TGTGCCAGCAGGCGTGACAAGAGAGGCACTGAAGCTTTCTTT. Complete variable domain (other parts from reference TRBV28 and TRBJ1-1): DVKVTQSSRYLVKRTGEKVFLECVQDMDHENMFWYRQDPGLGLRLIYFSYDVKMKEKGDIPEGYSVSREKKERFSLILESASTNQTSMYLCASRRDKRGTEAFFGQGTRLTVV.

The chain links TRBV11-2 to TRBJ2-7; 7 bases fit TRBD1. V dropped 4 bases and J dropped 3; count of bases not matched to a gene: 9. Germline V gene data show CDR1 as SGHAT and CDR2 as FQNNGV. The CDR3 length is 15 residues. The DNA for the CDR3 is TGTGCCAGCAGCTACTACAGGGGTAGGGGCTACGAGCAGTACTTC. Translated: CASSYYRGRGYEQYF.

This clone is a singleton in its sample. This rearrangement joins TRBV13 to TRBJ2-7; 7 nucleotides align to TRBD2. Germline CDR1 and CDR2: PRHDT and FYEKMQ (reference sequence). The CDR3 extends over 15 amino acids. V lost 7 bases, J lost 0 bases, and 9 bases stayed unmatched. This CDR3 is CASTSTWDYSYEQYF. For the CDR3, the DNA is TGTGCCAGCACTTCGACTTGGGACTACTCCTACGAGCAGTACTTC.

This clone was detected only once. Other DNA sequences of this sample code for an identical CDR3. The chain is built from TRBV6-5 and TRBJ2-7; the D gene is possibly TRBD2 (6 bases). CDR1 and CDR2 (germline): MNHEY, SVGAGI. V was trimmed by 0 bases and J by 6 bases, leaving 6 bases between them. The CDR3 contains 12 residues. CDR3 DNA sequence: TGTGCCAGCAGTTACTCGGGGGGCGAGCAGTACTTC. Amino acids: CASSYSGGEQYF.

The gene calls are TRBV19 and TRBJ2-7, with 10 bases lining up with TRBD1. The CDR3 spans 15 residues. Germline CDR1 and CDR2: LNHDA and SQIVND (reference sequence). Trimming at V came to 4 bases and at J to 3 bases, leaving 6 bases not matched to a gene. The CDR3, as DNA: TGTGCCAGTAGTACCCGGGACAGGGGAGGCTACGAGCAGTACTTC. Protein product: CASSTRDRGGYEQYF. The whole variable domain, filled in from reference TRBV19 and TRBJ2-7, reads DGGITQSPKYLFRKEGQNVTLSCEQNLNHDAMYWYRQDPGQGLRLIYYSQIVNDFQKGDIAEGYSVSREKKESFPLTVTSAQKNPTAFYLCASSTRDRGGYEQYFGPGTRLTVT.

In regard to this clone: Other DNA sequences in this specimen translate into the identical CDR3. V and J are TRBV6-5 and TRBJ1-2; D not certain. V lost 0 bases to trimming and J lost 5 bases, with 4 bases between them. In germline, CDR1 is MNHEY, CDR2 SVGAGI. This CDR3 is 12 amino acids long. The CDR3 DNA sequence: TGTGCCAGCAGTTACTCCGGTTATGGCTACACCTTC. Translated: CASSYSGYGYTF.

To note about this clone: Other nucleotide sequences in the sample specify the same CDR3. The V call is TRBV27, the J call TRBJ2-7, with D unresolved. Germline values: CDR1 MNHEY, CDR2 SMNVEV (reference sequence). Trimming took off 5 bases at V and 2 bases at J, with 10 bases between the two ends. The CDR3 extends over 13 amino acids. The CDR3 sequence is CASSLGRTYEQYF. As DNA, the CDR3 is TGTGCCAGCAGTCTTGGACGGACCTACGAGCAGTACTTC.

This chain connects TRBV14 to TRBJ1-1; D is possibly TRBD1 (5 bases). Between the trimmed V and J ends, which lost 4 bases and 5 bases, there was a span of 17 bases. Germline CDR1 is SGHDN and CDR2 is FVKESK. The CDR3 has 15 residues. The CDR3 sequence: CASSLRWGEVTEAFF. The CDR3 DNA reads TGTGCCAGCAGCCTCAGGTGGGGGGAAGTAACTGAAGCTTTCTTT.

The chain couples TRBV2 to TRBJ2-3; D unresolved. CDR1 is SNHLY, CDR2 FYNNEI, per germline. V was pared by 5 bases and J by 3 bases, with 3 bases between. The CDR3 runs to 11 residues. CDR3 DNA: TGTGCCAGCAGTCGAACAGATACGCAGTATTTT. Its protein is CASSRTDTQYF.